The 15 T cell receptor beta chains below come from one sample, sequenced in a study of beta chain features in type 1 diabetes. The authors reverse transcribed all of the isolated RNA, so sequencing captured expressed TCRB transcripts. Sequencing used immunoSEQ multiplex PCR; TCRdb keeps in-frame clones, though not all of them. The sample holds about 150,000 clones; around 10% are singletons and the top ten take approximately 2%. Sequencing was performed on central memory CD4+ T cells from blood. The receptors derive from a man aged 18 to 30 in good health.

In this sample, this clone turned up a few times. This chain uses TRBV5-1 with TRBJ2-5, with D uncertain. The CDR3 has 15 residues. V was pared by 2 bases and J by 5 bases, with 16 bases between. Germline V gene lookup returns CDR1 SGHRS and CDR2 YFSETQ. Written as DNA, the CDR3 is TGCGCCAGCAGCTTTAGCTCCTCACGGCGGGAGACCCAGTACTTC. As protein: CASSFSSSRRETQYF. Looking up the rest from reference TRBV5-1 and TRBJ2-5 gives the full variable domain: KAGVTQTPRYLIKTRGQQVTLSCSPISGHRSVSWYQQTPGQGLQFLFEYFSETQRNKGNFPGRFSGRQFSNSRSEMNVSTLELGDSALYLCASSFSSSRRETQYFGPGTRLLVL.

The chain carries TRBV7-2 and TRBJ2-5; D unclear. The CDR3 sequence is 15 residues long. V dropped 1 base and J dropped 2 bases, with 11 bases sitting between them. In germline, CDR1 is SGHTA, CDR2 FQGNSA. The CDR3 here is CASSLGIHRQETQYF. CDR3 DNA sequence: TGTGCCAGCAGCTTAGGAATTCACAGACAAGAGACCCAGTACTTC.

This chain uses TRBV2 with TRBJ1-1; TRBD1 might be the D (6 bases). V shed 4 bases and J shed 1 base, with 13 bases lying between them. The CDR3 covers 15 residues. CDR1 and CDR2 from the germline V gene are SNHLY and FYNNEI. The CDR3 coding sequence is TGTGCCAGCAGTGCACAGGGTACGGGGAACACTGAAGCTTTCTTT. Translating gives CASSAQGTGNTEAFF.

The V call is TRBV11-2, the J call TRBJ1-2; the D is unclear. V lost 4 bases and J 5 bases, leaving 20 bases between the germline ends. Germline CDR1 reads SGHAT; CDR2 reads FQNNGV. This CDR3 region has 16 residues. CDR3 in amino acids: CASSSSAGHNQYGYTF. The DNA of the CDR3 is TGTGCCAGCAGCTCCAGCGCAGGCCATAACCAATATGGCTACACCTTC.

This sequence joins TRBV6-6 and TRBJ2-7; D possibly corresponds to TRBD1 (5 bases). Per germline, CDR1 MNHNY and CDR2 SVGAGI (reference sequence). The CDR3 runs 14 residues. Between the trimmed V and J ends, which lost 2 bases and 0 bases, there was a span of 8 bases. The CDR3 region is CASSYRQSSYEQYF. The DNA of the CDR3 is TGTGCCAGCAGTTACAGACAGAGCTCCTACGAGCAGTACTTC.

The J gene is TRBJ2-1, the V gene TRBV18; TRBD2 matches at 10 bases. Germline values: CDR1 KGHSH, CDR2 LQKENI. This CDR3 comprises 16 residues. The V segment lost 1 base and the J segment 4 bases; nucleotides outside the gene matches: 4. In DNA, the CDR3 is TGTGCCAGCTCACCACGGGCTAGCGGGGGTTACAATGAGCAGTTCTTC. Translating gives CASSPRASGGYNEQFF.

The gene calls are TRBV7-2 and TRBJ2-3, with D unresolved. Per germline, CDR1 SGHTA and CDR2 FQGNSA. This CDR3 contains 14 residues. Trimming took off 3 bases at V and 4 bases at J, with 11 bases between the two ends. The CDR3 reads CASSFRRSADTQYF. The CDR3 nucleotides read TGTGCCAGCAGCTTCCGGCGATCGGCAGATACGCAGTATTTT. Together with reference TRBV7-2 and TRBJ2-3, the CDR3 gives the full variable domain: GAGVSQSPSNKVTEKGKDVELRCDPISGHTALYWYRQSLGQGLEFLIYFQGNSAPDKSGLPSDRFSAERTGGSVSTLTIQRTQQEDSAVYLCASSFRRSADTQYFGPGTRLTVL.

This clone occurred many times. The rearrangement joins TRBV9 to TRBJ1-1; D not certain. CDR3 size: 13 residues. Looked up from germline, CDR1 is SGDLS and CDR2 is YYNGEE. The V end was cut by 0 bases, the J end by 1 base, with 4 bases between. CDR3 sequence (DNA): TGTGCCAGCAGCGTAGTACCGAACACTGAAGCTTTCTTT. Translated, it gives CASSVVPNTEAFF. The whole variable domain, filled in from reference TRBV9 and TRBJ1-1, reads DSGVTQTPKHLITATGQRVTLRCSPRSGDLSVYWYQQSLDQGLQFLIQYYNGEERAKGNILERFSAQQFPDLHSELNLSSLELGDSALYFCASSVVPNTEAFFGQGTRLTVV.

This clone appeared a few times. The rearrangement links TRBV10-3 to TRBJ2-3; TRBD2 matches 12 bases. The CDR3 is made up of 18 amino acids. In germline, CDR1 is ENHRY, CDR2 SYGVKD. The J segment lost 0 bases and the V segment lost 4 bases, leaving 8 bases of the junction unmatched. The CDR3 DNA follows: TGTGCCATCAGTGCGTGGCAAGGACTAGCGGGGAGCACAGATACGCAGTATTTT. This encodes CAISAWQGLAGSTDTQYF.

The chain is built from TRBV9 and TRBJ1-2, with TRBD1 matching over 8 bases. In germline, CDR1 is SGDLS, CDR2 YYNGEE. The CDR3 covers 12 residues. With 1 base clipped from V and 7 bases from J, the junction kept 0 bases outside the gene matches. The CDR3 reads CASSVQGAGYTF. CDR3 sequence (DNA): TGTGCCAGCAGCGTACAGGGGGCTGGCTACACCTTC. The whole variable domain, remainder taken from reference TRBV9 and TRBJ1-2, is DSGVTQTPKHLITATGQRVTLRCSPRSGDLSVYWYQQSLDQGLQFLIQYYNGEERAKGNILERFSAQQFPDLHSELNLSSLELGDSALYFCASSVQGAGYTFGSGTRLTVV.

The chain employs TRBV14 and TRBJ2-2; D call uncertain. The CDR3 runs to 13 residues. Germline V CDR1 and CDR2: SGHDN, FVKESK. Trimming stripped 6 bases from V and 5 bases from J, with 10 bases between. Written as DNA, the CDR3 is TGTGCCAGCAGACCATTTCAGACCGGGGAGCTGTTTTTT. It codes for CASRPFQTGELFF.

The CDR3 sequence is CASTPRQRGIRTGELFF. For the CDR3, the DNA is TGTGCCAGCACCCCGAGACAGCGCGGCATTCGCACCGGGGAGCTGTTTTTT. The chain recombines TRBV7-2 with TRBJ2-2, with D possibly TRBD1 on 5 matching bases. Trimming left V 7 bases short and J 4 bases short, with 22 bases between. The CDR3 contains 17 residues. The V gene's germline CDR1 is SGHTA and CDR2 FQGNSA.

J is TRBJ2-3 and V is TRBV5-1; D remains ambiguous. Deletions cut 9 bases from V and 0 bases from J, with 17 bases between. The CDR3 spans 15 residues. Germline V gives CDR1 SGHRS, CDR2 YFSETQ. CDR3 region: CATKTSGFSTDTQYF. For the CDR3, the DNA is TGCGCCACCAAAACTTCCGGATTTAGCACAGATACGCAGTATTTT.

This clone has only a few counts. The V and J genes are TRBV6-6 and TRBJ1-1; 7 nucleotides match TRBD1. CDR1 and CDR2 (germline): MNHNY, SVGAGI (reference sequence). The CDR3 contains 15 residues. With 0 bases clipped from V and 5 bases from J, the junction kept 6 bases outside the gene matches. The chain's CDR3 is CASSYSGGAWTEAFF. CDR3 DNA: TGTGCCAGCAGTTACTCAGGGGGCGCCTGGACTGAAGCTTTCTTT.

Only a few counts were recorded for this clone. CDR3: CASSPKGWGFTEAFF. The CDR3 nucleotides are TGTGCCAGCAGCCCGAAGGGGTGGGGGTTCACTGAAGCTTTCTTT. V and J are TRBV5-6 and TRBJ1-1, with D possibly being TRBD1 (5 bases). The germline V and J ends were trimmed by 4 bases and 4 bases, with 17 bases remaining between them. Per the germline V gene, CDR1 is SGHDT and CDR2 is YYEEEE. This CDR3 is built from 15 residues.